The clone carrying this T cell receptor (beta chain) was seen only a few times. Its matching antigen is unknown. TCRdb re-derived calls from the reads in MiXCR, one entry per CDR3 protein. Here the sample spans 100,000 to 150,000 distinct CDR3 sequences, approximately 30% being singletons. This CDR3 is built from 15 residues. Between the trimmed V and J ends, which lost 0 bases and 2 bases, there was a span of 8 bases. Germline CDR1 reads MGHRA; CDR2 reads YSYEKL. These data are taken from a study of T cell repertoires in cytomegalovirus infection. Looking at the study overall: CMV infection and matching HLA type were both indicated by public TCR beta signatures.

This TCR derives from a human donor in good health (CMV status not recorded). Some clones in this sample may be carry-over from other donors' samples. This rearrangement joins TRBV4-1 to TRBJ1-5; tentative D call: TRBD1 (5 bases). This sample comprised CD8+ T cells from cultured PBMCs, obtained from culture after CMV antigen stimulation. DNA for the CDR3: TGCGCCAGCAGCCAAGATAGCAGGGGCAATCAGCCCCAGCATTTT. Protein: CASSQDSRGNQPQHF.